This T cell receptor beta chain was sequenced during a study of cytomegalovirus exposure and HLA in healthy donors. The germline V gene encodes CDR1 SEHNR and CDR2 FQNEAQ (reference sequence). CDR3 length equals 18 residues. V shed 4 bases and J shed 8 bases, with 26 bases lying between them. The PCR contained 60 Vbeta and 13 Jbeta primers. Here immunoSEQ multiplex PCR was the method, and the copy in TCRdb shows in-frame clones only, minus some. The sample consists of fewer than 250,000 clones, over 70% of them appearing once. This chain links TRBV7-9 with TRBJ1-4; D gene ambiguous. The TCR sequence derives from a young woman in good health and CMV-seropositive. Sequencing used PBMCs. CDR3 region: CASSSLQPPAGGGEKLFF. DNA of the CDR3: TGTGCCAGCAGCTCCCTACAACCCCCGGCGGGCGGAGGCGAAAAACTGTTTTTT.